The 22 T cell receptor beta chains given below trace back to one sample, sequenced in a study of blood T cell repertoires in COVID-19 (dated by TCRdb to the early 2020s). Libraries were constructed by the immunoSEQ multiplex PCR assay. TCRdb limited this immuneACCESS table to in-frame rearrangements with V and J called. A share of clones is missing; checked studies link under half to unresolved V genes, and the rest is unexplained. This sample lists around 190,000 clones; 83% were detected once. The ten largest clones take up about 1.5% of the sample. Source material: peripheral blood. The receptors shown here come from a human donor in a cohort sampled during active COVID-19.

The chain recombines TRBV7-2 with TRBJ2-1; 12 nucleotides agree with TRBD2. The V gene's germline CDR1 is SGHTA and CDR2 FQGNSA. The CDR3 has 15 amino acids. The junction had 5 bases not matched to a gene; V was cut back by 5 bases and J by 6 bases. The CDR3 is CASSPSGGAFNEQFF. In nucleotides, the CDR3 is TGTGCCAGCAGCCCTAGCGGGGGGGCCTTCAATGAGCAGTTCTTC.

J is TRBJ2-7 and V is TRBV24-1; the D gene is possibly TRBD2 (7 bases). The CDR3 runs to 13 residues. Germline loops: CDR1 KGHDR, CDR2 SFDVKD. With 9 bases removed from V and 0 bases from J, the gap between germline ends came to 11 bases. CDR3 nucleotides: TGTGCCACCCGGGGGGACACCTCCTACGAGCAGTACTTC. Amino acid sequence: CATRGDTSYEQYF.

The CDR3 region has the DNA TGTGCCAGCAGCTTAAGACAGGGCGGAACTGAAGCTTTCTTT. This encodes CASSLRQGGTEAFF. The J gene is TRBJ1-1, the V gene TRBV11-2; 7 bases agree with TRBD1. Germline V gene lookup returns CDR1 SGHAT and CDR2 FQNNGV. The trim removed 2 bases at V and 5 bases at J, leaving 5 bases unmatched. CDR3 length: 14 amino acids.

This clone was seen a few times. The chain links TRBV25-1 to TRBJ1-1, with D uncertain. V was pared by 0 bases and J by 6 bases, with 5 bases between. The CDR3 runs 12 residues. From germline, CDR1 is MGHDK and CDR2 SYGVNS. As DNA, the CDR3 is TGTGCCAGCAGTGAATACGAGGCTGAAGCTTTCTTT. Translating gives CASSEYEAEAFF.

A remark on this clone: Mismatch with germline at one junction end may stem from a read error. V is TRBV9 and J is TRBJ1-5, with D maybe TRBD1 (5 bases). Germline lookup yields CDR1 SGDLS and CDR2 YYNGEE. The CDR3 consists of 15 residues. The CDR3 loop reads CVSSVGGGLSEPQHF. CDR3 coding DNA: TGTGTCAGCAGCGTGGGCGGGGGACTTAGTGAGCCCCAGCATTTT.

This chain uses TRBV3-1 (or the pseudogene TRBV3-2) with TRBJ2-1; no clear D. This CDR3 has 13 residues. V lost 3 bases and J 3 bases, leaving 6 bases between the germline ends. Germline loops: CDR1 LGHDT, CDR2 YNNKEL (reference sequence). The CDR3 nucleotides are TGTGCCAGCAGCCACGGTTTCTACAATGAGCAGTTCTTC. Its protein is CASSHGFYNEQFF.

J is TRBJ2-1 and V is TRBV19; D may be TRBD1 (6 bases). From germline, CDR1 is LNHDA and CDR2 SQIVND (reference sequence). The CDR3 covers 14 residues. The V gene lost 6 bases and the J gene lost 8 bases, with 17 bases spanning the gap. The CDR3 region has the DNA TGTGCCAGTAGATCAGGGGCTGAGTTCGATGAGCAGTTCTTC. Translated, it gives CASRSGAEFDEQFF.

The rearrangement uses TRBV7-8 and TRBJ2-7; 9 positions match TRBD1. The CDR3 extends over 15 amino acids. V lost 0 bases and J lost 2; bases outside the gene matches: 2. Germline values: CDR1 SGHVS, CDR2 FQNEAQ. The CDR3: CASSLAGTGTYEQYF. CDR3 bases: TGTGCCAGCAGCTTAGCCGGGACAGGGACCTACGAGCAGTACTTC.

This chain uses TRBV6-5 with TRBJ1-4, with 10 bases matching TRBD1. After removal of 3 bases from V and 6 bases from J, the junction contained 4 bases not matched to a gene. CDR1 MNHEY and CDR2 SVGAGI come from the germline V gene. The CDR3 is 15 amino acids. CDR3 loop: CASSYWTGGDEKLFF. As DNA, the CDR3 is TGTGCCAGCAGTTATTGGACAGGGGGAGATGAAAAACTGTTTTTT.

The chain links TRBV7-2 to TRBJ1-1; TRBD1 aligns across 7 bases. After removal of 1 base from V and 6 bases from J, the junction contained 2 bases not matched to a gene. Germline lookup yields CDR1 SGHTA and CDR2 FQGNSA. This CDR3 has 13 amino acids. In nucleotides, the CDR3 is TGTGCCAGCAGCTTAGTAGGGACAGCTGAAGCTTTCTTT. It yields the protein CASSLVGTAEAFF.

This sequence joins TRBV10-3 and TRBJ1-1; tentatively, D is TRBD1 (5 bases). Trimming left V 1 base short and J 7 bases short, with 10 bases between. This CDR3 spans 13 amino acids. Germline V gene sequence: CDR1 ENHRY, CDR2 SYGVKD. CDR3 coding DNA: TGTGCCATCAGTGAGTTCGGGGGTAATGAAGCTTTCTTT. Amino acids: CAISEFGGNEAFF.

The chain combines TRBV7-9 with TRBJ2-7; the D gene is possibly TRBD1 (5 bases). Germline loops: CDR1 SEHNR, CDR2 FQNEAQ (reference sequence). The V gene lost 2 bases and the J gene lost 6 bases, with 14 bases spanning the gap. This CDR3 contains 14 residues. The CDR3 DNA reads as TGTGCCAGCAGCTTATCTCAGGGTCGGTTCGAGCAGTACTTC. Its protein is CASSLSQGRFEQYF. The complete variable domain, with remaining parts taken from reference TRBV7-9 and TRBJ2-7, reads DTGVSQNPRHKITKRGQNVTFRCDPISEHNRLYWYRQTLGQGPEFLTYFQNEAQLEKSRLLSDRFSAERPKGSFSTLEIQRTEQGDSAMYLCASSLSQGRFEQYFGPGTRLTVT.

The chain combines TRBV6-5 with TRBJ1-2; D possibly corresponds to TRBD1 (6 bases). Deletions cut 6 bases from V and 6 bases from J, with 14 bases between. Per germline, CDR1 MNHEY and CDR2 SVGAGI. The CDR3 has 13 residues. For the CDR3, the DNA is TGTGCCAGCAGCAACTCGAGGGGGAATGGCTACACCTTC. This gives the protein CASSNSRGNGYTF.

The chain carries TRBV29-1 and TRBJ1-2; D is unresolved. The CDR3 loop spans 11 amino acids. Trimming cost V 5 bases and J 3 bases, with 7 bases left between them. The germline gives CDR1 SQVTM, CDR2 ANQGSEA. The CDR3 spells CSVQVDYGYTF. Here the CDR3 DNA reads TGCAGCGTTCAGGTGGACTATGGCTACACCTTC.

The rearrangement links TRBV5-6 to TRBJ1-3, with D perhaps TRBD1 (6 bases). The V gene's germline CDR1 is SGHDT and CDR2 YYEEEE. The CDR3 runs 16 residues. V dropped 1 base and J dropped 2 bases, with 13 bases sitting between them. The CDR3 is CASSLTGFKAGNTIYF. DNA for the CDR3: TGTGCCAGCAGCTTGACAGGGTTTAAAGCTGGAAACACCATATATTTT.

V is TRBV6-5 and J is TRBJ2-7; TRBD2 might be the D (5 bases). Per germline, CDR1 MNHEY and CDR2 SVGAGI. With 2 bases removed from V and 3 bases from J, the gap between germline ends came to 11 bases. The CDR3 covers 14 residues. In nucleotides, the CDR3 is TGTGCCAGCAGTTACACTAGGCTGCTCTACGAGCAGTACTTC. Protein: CASSYTRLLYEQYF.

The CDR3, as DNA: TGTGCCAGCACGGGTACTGGGGCCAACGTCCTGACTTTC. The encoded protein is CASTGTGANVLTF. This chain joins TRBV2 and TRBJ2-6; D not certain. Germline CDR1 and CDR2: SNHLY and FYNNEI. The V and J ends lost 7 bases and 2 bases respectively, with 6 bases between them. The CDR3 sequence is 13 residues long.

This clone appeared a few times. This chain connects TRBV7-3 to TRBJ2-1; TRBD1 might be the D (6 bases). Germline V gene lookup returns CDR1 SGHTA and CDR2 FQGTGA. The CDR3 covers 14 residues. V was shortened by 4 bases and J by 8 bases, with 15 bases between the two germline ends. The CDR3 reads CASSSGTGQHEQFF. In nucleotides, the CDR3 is TGTGCCAGCAGCTCCGGGACCGGACAGCATGAGCAGTTCTTC.

In DNA, the CDR3 is TGTGCCAGCAGCTTAGGAGGCAGGGGGGAAGCTTTCTTT. Encoded protein: CASSLGGRGEAFF. The rearrangement uses TRBV7-2 and TRBJ1-1; TRBD1 aligns across 7 bases. Looked up from germline, CDR1 is SGHTA and CDR2 is FQGNSA. The CDR3 extends over 13 amino acids. J was trimmed by 8 bases and V by 1 base; bases with no gene match: 4.

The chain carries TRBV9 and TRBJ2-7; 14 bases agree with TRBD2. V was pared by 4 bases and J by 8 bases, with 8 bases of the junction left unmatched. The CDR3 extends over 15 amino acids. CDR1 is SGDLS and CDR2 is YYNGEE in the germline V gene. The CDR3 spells CASSNLGTSGSQQYF. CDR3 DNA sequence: TGTGCCAGCAGCAATCTCGGGACTAGCGGGAGTCAGCAGTACTTC.

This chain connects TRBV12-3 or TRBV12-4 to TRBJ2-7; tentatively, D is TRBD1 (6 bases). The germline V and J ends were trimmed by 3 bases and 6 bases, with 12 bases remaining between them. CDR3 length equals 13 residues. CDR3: CASSLGAGVEQYF. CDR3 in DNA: TGTGCCAGCAGTTTGGGGGCAGGGGTCGAGCAGTACTTC.

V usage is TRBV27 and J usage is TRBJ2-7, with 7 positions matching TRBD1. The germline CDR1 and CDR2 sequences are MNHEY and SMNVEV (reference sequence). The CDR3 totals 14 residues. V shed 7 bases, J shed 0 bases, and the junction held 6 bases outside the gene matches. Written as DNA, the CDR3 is TGTGCCAGCACCCAGGACAGGTTCTCCTACGAGCAGTACTTC. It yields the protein CASTQDRFSYEQYF.